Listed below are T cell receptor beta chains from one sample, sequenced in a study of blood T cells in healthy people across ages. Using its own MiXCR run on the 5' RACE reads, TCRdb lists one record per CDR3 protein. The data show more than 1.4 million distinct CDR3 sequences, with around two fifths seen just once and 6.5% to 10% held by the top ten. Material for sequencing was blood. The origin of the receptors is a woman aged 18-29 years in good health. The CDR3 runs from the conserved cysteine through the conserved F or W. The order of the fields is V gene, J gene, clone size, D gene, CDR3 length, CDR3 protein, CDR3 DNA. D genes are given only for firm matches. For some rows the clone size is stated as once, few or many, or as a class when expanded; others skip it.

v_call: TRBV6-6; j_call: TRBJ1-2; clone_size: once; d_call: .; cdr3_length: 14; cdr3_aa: CASSSSQRNYGYTF; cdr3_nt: TGTGCCAGCAGTTCCTCTCAGCGGAACTATGGCTACACCTTC
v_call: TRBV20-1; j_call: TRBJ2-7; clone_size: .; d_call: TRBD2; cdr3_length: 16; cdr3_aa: CSATDSGGATYNEQYF; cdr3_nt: TGCAGTGCTACCGACAGCGGGGGCGCAACCTACAATGAGCAGTACTTC
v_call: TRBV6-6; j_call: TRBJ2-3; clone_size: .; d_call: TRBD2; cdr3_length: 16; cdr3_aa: CATKWTPAGGLNEQYF; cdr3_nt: TGTGCCACCAAGTGGACCCCAGCGGGAGGGCTTAATGAGCAGTATTTT
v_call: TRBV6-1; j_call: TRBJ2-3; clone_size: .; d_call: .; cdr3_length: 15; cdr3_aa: CASSSKFYASDTQYF; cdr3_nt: TGTGCCAGCAGTTCCAAATTTTATGCGTCCGATACGCAGTATTTT
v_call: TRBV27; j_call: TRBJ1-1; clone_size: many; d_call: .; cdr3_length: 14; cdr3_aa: CASSLGGPGTEAFF; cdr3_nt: TGTGCCAGCAGTTTAGGAGGGCCGGGAACTGAAGCTTTCTTT
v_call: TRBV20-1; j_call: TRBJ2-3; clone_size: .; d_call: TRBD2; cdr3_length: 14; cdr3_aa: CSASSAGGTDTQYF; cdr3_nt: TGCAGTGCTAGTAGCGCGGGGGGAACTGATACGCAGTATTTT
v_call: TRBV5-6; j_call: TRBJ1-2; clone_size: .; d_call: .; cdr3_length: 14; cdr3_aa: CASSLYSLNYGYTF; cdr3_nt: TGTGCCAGCAGCTTGTACAGCCTTAACTATGGCTACACCTTC
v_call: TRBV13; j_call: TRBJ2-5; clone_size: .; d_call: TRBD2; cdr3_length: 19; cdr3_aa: CASSPARGLAGAQQETQYF; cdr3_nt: TGTGCCAGCAGTCCGGCCCGAGGACTAGCGGGGGCTCAACAAGAGACCCAGTACTTC
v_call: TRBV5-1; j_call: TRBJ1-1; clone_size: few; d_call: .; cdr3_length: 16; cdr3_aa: CASSASVGTMNTEAFF; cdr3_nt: TGCGCCAGCAGCGCCAGCGTTGGGACGATGAACACTGAAGCTTTCTTT
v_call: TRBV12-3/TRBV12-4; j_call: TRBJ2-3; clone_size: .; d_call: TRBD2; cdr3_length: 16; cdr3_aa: CASSPGLADFTDTQYF; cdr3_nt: TGTGCCAGCAGTCCAGGACTAGCGGACTTCACAGATACGCAGTATTTT
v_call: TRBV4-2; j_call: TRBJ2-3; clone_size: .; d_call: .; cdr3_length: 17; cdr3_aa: CASSPHYIGSSADTQYF; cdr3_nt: TGTGCCAGCAGCCCGCACTACATCGGTAGTTCGGCAGATACGCAGTATTTT
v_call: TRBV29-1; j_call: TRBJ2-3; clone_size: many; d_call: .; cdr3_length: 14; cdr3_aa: CSVERSGRGDTQYF; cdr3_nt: TGCAGCGTTGAACGTTCCGGTCGGGGTGATACGCAGTATTTT
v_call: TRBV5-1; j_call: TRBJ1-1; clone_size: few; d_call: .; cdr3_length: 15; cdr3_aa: CASSLYQGMNTEAFF; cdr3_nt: TGCGCCAGCAGCTTGTATCAGGGGATGAACACTGAAGCTTTCTTT
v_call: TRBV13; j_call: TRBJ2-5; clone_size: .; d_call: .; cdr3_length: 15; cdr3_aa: CASSSTAGVTETQYF; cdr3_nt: TGTGCCAGCAGCTCAACTGCAGGGGTAACGGAGACCCAGTACTTC
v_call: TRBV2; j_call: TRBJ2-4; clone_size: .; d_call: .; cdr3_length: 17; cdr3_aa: CASSGRQNLIAKNIQYF; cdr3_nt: TGTGCCAGCAGTGGCCGACAGAATCTAATAGCCAAAAACATTCAGTACTTC
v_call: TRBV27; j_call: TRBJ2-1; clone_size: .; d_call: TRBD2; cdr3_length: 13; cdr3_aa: CASKGLGINEQFF; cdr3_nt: TGTGCCAGCAAAGGACTAGGGATCAATGAGCAGTTCTTC
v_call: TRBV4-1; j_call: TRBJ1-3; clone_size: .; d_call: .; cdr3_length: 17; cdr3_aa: CASSQVLTGLSGNTIYF; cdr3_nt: TGCGCCAGCAGCCAAGTTCTAACAGGTCTCTCTGGAAACACCATATATTTT
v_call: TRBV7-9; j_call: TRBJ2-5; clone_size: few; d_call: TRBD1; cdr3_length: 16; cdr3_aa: CASSADRGKRMETQYF; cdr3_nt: TGTGCCAGCAGCGCAGACAGGGGGAAGCGTATGGAGACCCAGTACTTC
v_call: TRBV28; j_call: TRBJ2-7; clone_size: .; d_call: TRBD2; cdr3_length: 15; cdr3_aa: CASSAGLAALYEQYF; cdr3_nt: TGTGCCAGCAGTGCGGGACTAGCGGCGCTCTACGAGCAGTACTTC
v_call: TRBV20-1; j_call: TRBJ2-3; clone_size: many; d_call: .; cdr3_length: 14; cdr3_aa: CSARDGQGGDTQYF; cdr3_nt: TGCAGTGCTAGAGATGGGCAGGGGGGAGATACGCAGTATTTT
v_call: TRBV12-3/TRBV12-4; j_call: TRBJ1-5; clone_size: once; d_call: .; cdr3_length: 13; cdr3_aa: CASSFRVNQPQHF; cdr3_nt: TGTGCCAGCAGTTTCAGGGTGAATCAGCCCCAGCATTTT
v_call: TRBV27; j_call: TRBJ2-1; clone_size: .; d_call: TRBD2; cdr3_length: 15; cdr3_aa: CASSLWGRDDNEQFF; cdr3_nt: TGTGCCAGCAGTTTATGGGGGAGGGATGACAATGAGCAGTTCTTC
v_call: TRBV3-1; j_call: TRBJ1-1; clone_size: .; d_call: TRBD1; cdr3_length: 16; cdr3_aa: CASSQRQGAGNTEAFF; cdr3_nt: TGTGCCAGCAGTCAGAGACAGGGGGCGGGGAACACTGAAGCTTTCTTT
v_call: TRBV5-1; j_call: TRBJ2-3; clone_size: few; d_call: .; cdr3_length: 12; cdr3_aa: CASSSDLHTQYF; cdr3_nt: TGCGCCAGCAGCTCAGACCTTCATACGCAGTATTTT
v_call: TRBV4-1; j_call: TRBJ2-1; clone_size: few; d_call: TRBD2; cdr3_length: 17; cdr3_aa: CASSQVVRRGDRNEQFF; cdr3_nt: TGCGCCAGCAGCCAAGTAGTACGCCGGGGGGACCGGAATGAGCAGTTCTTC
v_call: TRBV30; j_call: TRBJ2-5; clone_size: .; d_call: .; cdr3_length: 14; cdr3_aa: CAWSPTGAVFVQYF; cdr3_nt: TGTGCCTGGAGTCCGACGGGGGCCGTCTTTGTGCAGTACTTC
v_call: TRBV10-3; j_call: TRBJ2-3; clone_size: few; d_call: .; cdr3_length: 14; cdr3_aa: CAISESLATDTQYF; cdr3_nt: TGTGCCATCAGTGAGTCGCTAGCAACAGATACGCAGTATTTT
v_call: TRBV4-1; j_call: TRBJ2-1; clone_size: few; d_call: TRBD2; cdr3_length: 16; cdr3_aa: CASSQDGLAASHEQFF; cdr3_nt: TGCGCCAGCAGCCAAGATGGCCTAGCGGCCTCCCATGAGCAGTTCTTC
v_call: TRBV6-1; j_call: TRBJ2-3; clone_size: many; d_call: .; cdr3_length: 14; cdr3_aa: CASSGEGNTDTQYF; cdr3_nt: TGTGCCAGCAGTGGTGAGGGGAACACAGATACGCAGTATTTT